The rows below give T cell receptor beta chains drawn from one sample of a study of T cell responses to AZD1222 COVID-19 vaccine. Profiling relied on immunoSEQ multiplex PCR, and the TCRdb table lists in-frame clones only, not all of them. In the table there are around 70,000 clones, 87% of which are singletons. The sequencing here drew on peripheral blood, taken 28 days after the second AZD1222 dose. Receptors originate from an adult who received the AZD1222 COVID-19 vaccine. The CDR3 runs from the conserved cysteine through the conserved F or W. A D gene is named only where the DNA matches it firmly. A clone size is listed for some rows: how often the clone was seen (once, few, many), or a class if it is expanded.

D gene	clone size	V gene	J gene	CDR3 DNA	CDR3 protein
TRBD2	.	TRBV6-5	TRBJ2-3	TGTGCCACGGGAGGTCTAGCGGGCACAGATACGCAGTATTTT	CATGGLAGTDTQYF
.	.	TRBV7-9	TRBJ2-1	TGTGCCAGCAGCTTAGTTGATGGCCAGGGAAATGAGCAGTTCTTC	CASSLVDGQGNEQFF
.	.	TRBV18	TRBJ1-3	TGTGCCAGCTCCCTAAGGAGGGATACTTCTGGAAACACCATATATTTT	CASSLRRDTSGNTIYF
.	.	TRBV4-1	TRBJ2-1	TGCGCCAGCAGCCAAGGACAGCCGTCCTACAATGAGCAGTTCTTC	CASSQGQPSYNEQFF
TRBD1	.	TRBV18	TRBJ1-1	TGTGCCAGCTCACTCGGGACAGGGGTAAACACTGAAGCTTTCTTT	CASSLGTGVNTEAFF
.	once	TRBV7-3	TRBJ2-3	TGTGCCAGCAGCCCCGGGTGGGGGGATACGCAGTATTTT	CASSPGWGDTQYF
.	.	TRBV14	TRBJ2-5	TGTGCCAGCAGCCAAGAAGAGACCCAGTACTTC	CASSQEETQYF
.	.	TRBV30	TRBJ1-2	TGTGCCTGGAGCCCGGGACAAATCTATGGCTACACCTTC	CAWSPGQIYGYTF
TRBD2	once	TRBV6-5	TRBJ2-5	TGTGCCAGCAGGACTCCGGGGGGAGAGACCCAGTACTTC	CASRTPGGETQYF
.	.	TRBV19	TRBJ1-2	TGTGCCAGTAGTATCGGGGGAGGGGTCGACTATGGCTACACCTTC	CASSIGGGVDYGYTF
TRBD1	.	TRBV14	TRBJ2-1	TGTGCCAGCAGCCAGAGCTTTGACAGGGTACTCGAGGATGAGCAGTTCTTC	CASSQSFDRVLEDEQFF
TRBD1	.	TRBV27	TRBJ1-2	TGTGCCAGCAGTTTCGGAACAGGGGGTGAATATGGCTACACCTTC	CASSFGTGGEYGYTF
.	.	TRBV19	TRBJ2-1	TGTGCCAGTAACACCCGGGGGCGTAGCAATGAGCAGTTCTTC	CASNTRGRSNEQFF
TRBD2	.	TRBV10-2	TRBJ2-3	TGCGCCAGCAGGAGTACTAGCGGGAGGGCCTCGCCTTTGGTGGCGCAGTATTTT	CASRSTSGRASPLVAQYF
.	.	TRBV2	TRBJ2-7	TGTGCCAGCAGTGCCACGCCGGACTCCTACGAGCAGTACTTC	CASSATPDSYEQYF
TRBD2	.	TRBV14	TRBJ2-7	TGTGCCAGCAGCCTGGGACTAGCGGCTAATTACGAGCAGTACTTC	CASSLGLAANYEQYF
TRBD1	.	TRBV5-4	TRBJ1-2	TGTGCCAGCAGCCCGTGGACAGGGGTGGACTATGGCTACACCTTC	CASSPWTGVDYGYTF
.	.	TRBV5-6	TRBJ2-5	TGTGCCAGCAGCTTGGGGCAAGAGACCCAGTACTTC	CASSLGQETQYF
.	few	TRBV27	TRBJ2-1	TGTGCCAGCAGTTTACGACGGGGAGTAAGCCGGCAGTTCTTC	CASSLRRGVSRQFF
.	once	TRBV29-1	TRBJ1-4	TGCAGCGTTCAGGGCCCGGAAAAACTGTTTTTT	CSVQGPEKLFF
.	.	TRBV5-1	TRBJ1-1	TGCGCCAGCAGCTTGGAGGTCCTGAACACTGAAGCTTTCTTT	CASSLEVLNTEAFF
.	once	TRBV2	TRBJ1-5	TGTGCCAGCAGTGATTGGGGGGGCAATCAGCCCCAGCATTTT	CASSDWGGNQPQHF
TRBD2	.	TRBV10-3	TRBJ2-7	TGTGCCATCAGTGCCAGGACTAGCGGCACCTACGAGCAGTACTTC	CAISARTSGTYEQYF
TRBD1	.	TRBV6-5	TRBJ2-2	TGTGCCAGCAGTAAACAGGGGGCGGCCGGGGAGCTGTTTTTT	CASSKQGAAGELFF